This entry describes one TCR beta chain. Some clones are missing from TCRdb's copy, which holds only in-frame ones; the method was immunoSEQ multiplex PCR. Of 45,000 to 60,000 clones in the sample, 75% to 95% were seen once. This sample is drawn from a study of T cell changes during pregnancy in multiple sclerosis. This CDR3 spans 18 amino acids. Germline V gene sequence: CDR1 MGHDK, CDR2 SYGVNS. Trimming left V 1 base short and J 0 bases short, with 16 bases between. Sequencing used peripheral blood, obtained after pregnancy. The receptor was isolated from a female donor in good health, enrolled as a control in a pregnancy study. The chain carries TRBV25-1 and TRBJ1-3; TRBD1 is a possible D gene (6 bases). CDR3 nucleotide sequence: TGTGCCAGCAGTGAATCACCTCGGGGGGCGCTCTCTGGAAACACCATATATTTT. This gives the protein CASSESPRGALSGNTIYF.